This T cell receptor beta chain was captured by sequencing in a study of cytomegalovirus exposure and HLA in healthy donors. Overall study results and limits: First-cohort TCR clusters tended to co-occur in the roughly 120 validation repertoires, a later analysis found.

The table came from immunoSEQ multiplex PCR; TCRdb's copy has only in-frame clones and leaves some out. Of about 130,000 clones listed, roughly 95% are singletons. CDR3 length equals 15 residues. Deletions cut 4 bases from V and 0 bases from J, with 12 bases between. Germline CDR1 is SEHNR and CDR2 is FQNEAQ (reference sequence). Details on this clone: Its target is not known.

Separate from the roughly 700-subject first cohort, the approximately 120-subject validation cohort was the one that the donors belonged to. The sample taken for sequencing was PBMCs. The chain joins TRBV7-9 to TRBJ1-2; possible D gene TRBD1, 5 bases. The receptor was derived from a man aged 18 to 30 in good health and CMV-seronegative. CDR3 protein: CASSWDWTSNYGYTF. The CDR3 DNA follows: TGTGCCAGCAGCTGGGACTGGACCTCTAACTATGGCTACACCTTC.